These T cell receptor beta chains were read from a single sample in a study of T-cell reconstitution after alpha-beta-depleted transplantation in children. TCRdb re-called the PCR reads through MiXCR, storing one row per CDR3 protein. The table records 280,000 or so distinct CDR3 sequences, 11% of them present only once. The material sequenced was peripheral blood, taken 180 days after TCRalphabeta/CD19-depleted stem cell transplant. These receptors all stem from a male patient under 10 years old who had a stem cell transplant for chronic granulomatous disease, so the T cells may come from the graft donor. CDR3s include the opening cysteine and the closing phenylalanine or tryptophan. A D gene is named only where the DNA matches it firmly. Not every row has a clone size; where given, it reads once, few, many or a size class.

TGTGCCAGCAGCTTTCAAGCGGGAGCCCCAGAGACCCAGTACTTC	CASSFQAGAPETQYF	TRBD2	many	TRBJ2-5	TRBV7-2	15
TGCAGCGTTGTTGGGACAGTCAATGAGCAGTTCTTC	CSVVGTVNEQFF	TRBD1	many	TRBJ2-1	TRBV29-1	12
TGTGCCAGCAGTTACGGGGGGGAGCAGTACTTC	CASSYGGEQYF	NA	many	TRBJ2-7	TRBV6-5	11
TGTGCCAGCAGTCGTGACAGGGGAGGGCAGCCCCAGCATTTT	CASSRDRGGQPQHF	TRBD1	many	TRBJ1-5	TRBV9	14
TGTGCCAGCAGCTTACAGGCCAACACCGGGGAGCTGTTTTTT	CASSLQANTGELFF	NA	many	TRBJ2-2	TRBV7-9	14
TGTGCCTTCAGTGGACAGGGATCGTTGGGGGAGCAGTACTTC	CAFSGQGSLGEQYF	TRBD1	NA	TRBJ2-7	TRBV10-3	14
TGTGCCAGCAGTTACTCGGAGGGGTGGGGATCCTACGAGCAGTACTTC	CASSYSEGWGSYEQYF	NA	many	TRBJ2-7	TRBV6-2/TRBV6-3	16
TGTGCCAGCAGCTTTGACTGGGGTTACTACGAGCAGTACTTC	CASSFDWGYYEQYF	NA	many	TRBJ2-7	TRBV7-9	14
TGTGCCAGCAGTTACTCGGGAGACGGTGCCGGGGAGCTGTTTTTT	CASSYSGDGAGELFF	NA	many	TRBJ2-2	TRBV6-5	15
TGTGCCAGCAGTTTGGGAACAACTAGCGGGACGCAGTATTTT	CASSLGTTSGTQYF	TRBD2	many	TRBJ2-3	TRBV12-3/TRBV12-4	14
TGTGCAAGTCGCCCCGACAGGACAGTCTCCTACGAGCAGTACTTC	CASRPDRTVSYEQYF	NA	NA	TRBJ2-7	TRBV12-2	15
TGTGCCAGCAGCTTGGAGGAAGGGAATAGCCGGGATACGCAGTATTTT	CASSLEEGNSRDTQYF	NA	NA	TRBJ2-3	TRBV5-6	16
TGCGCCAGCAGCTTGGATAGGAATCCAAGGACCCAGTACTTC	CASSLDRNPRTQYF	NA	many	TRBJ2-5	TRBV5-1	14
TGTGCCAGCCGCTCAGGGGATTTTTGGGAAAAACTGTTTTTT	CASRSGDFWEKLFF	NA	few	TRBJ1-4	TRBV28	14
TGTGCCAGTAGTACTCTCGAGGTAGGCCCGCCGACAGATACGCAGTATTTT	CASSTLEVGPPTDTQYF	NA	many	TRBJ2-3	TRBV19	17
TGTGCCAGCAGTTTTCCCCCCGGGACAGCGGAGCAGTTCTTC	CASSFPPGTAEQFF	TRBD1	many	TRBJ2-1	TRBV12-3/TRBV12-4	14
TGTGCCAGTAGTATAGATCGGGGGCCCCAGCATTTT	CASSIDRGPQHF	NA	once	TRBJ1-5	TRBV19	12
TGTGCCAGCAGCTTAGGACAGACGCACTATGGCTACACCTTC	CASSLGQTHYGYTF	NA	many	TRBJ1-2	TRBV7-2	14
TGCGCCAGCAGCTTGGCTATAGCGGGAGGGAACAATGAGCAGTTCTTC	CASSLAIAGGNNEQFF	TRBD2	many	TRBJ2-1	TRBV5-1	16
TGTGCCAGCAGCTTACGGACGGCTCCTAATTCACCCCTCCACTTT	CASSLRTAPNSPLHF	NA	many	TRBJ1-6	TRBV7-2	15
TGTGCCAGCAGTGCCCGTGGGGCTGGCGGAAACACCATATATTTT	CASSARGAGGNTIYF	NA	many	TRBJ1-3	TRBV28	15
TGTGCCACCAGCAGAGTCTCCGTGGGAGGGACCCAGTACTTC	CATSRVSVGGTQYF	NA	many	TRBJ2-5	TRBV15	14
TGTGCCAGCAGCCCAAGCGGGGGGGTCGCAGATACGCAGTATTTT	CASSPSGGVADTQYF	TRBD2	NA	TRBJ2-3	TRBV5-4	15
TGCAGTGCTAGACGTGGGCAGTTCCCCTACGAGCAGTACTTC	CSARRGQFPYEQYF	NA	many	TRBJ2-7	TRBV20-1	14
TGCGCCAGCAGCTTGCCAGGGAGCTCCTACTATGAGCAATTCTTC	CASSLPGSSYYEQFF	NA	NA	TRBJ2-1	TRBV5-1	15
TGCAGTGGGTCCCTTGCAACTAATGAAAAACTGTTTTTT	CSGSLATNEKLFF	NA	many	TRBJ1-4	TRBV20-1	13
TGTGCCAGCAGTCGGGACTTCAGGACCACAGATACGCAGTATTTT	CASSRDFRTTDTQYF	NA	many	TRBJ2-3	TRBV12-3/TRBV12-4	15
TGCGCCAGCAGCATCGGACAAAATAGCAATCAGCCCCAGCATTTT	CASSIGQNSNQPQHF	NA	many	TRBJ1-5	TRBV5-1	15
TGTGCCAGCAGTTACGGCTTGTACACCCCCGTGGAGACCCAGTACTTC	CASSYGLYTPVETQYF	NA	few	TRBJ2-5	TRBV6-5	16
TGTGCCAGCAGTTTAACTGCCCGAGGGACTAGCGGGAGGGGGGAGACCCAGTACTTC	CASSLTARGTSGRGETQYF	TRBD2	few	TRBJ2-5	TRBV12-3/TRBV12-4	19
TGTGCCAGCTCACCCTTAGCAGCTTTGAACACTGAAGCTTTCTTT	CASSPLAALNTEAFF	NA	few	TRBJ1-1	TRBV18	15
TGCGCCAGCAGCCCACAACAGGGGTCGAGTGAGCAGTACTTC	CASSPQQGSSEQYF	TRBD1	many	TRBJ2-7	TRBV5-1	14
TGTGCCAGCAGGGGGACCGAGGAAGCAAATACGCAGTATTTT	CASRGTEEANTQYF	NA	many	TRBJ2-3	TRBV12-3/TRBV12-4	14
TGCAGTGCTAGTCTGAGGGGAGGACGCTACGAGCAGTACTTC	CSASLRGGRYEQYF	NA	many	TRBJ2-7	TRBV20-1	14
TGCAGCGTTAGGGAGTGGACTAGCGGGGAAATAGAAGACAATGAGCAGTTCTTC	CSVREWTSGEIEDNEQFF	TRBD2	many	TRBJ2-1	TRBV29-1	18
TGTGCCAGCAGGTCCCCAACAGGGGGGGACACCTTC	CASRSPTGGDTF	TRBD1	few	TRBJ1-2	TRBV28	12